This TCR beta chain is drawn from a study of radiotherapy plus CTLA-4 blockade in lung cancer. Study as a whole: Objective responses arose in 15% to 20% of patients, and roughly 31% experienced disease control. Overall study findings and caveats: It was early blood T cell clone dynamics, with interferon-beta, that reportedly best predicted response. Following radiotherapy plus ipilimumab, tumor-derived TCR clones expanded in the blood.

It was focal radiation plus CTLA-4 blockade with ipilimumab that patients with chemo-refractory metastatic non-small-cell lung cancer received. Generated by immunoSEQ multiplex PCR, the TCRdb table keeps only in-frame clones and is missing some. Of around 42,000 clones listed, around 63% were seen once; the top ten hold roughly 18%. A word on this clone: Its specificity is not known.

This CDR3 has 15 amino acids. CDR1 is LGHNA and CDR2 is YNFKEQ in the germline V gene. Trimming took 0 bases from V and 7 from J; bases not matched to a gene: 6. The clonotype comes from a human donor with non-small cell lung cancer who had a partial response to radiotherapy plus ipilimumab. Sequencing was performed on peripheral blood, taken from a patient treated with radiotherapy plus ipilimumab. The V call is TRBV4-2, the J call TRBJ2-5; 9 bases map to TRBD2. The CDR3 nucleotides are TGTGCCAGCAGCCAAGATCAAGCGGGAGGCACGACCCAGTACTTC. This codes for CASSQDQAGGTTQYF.